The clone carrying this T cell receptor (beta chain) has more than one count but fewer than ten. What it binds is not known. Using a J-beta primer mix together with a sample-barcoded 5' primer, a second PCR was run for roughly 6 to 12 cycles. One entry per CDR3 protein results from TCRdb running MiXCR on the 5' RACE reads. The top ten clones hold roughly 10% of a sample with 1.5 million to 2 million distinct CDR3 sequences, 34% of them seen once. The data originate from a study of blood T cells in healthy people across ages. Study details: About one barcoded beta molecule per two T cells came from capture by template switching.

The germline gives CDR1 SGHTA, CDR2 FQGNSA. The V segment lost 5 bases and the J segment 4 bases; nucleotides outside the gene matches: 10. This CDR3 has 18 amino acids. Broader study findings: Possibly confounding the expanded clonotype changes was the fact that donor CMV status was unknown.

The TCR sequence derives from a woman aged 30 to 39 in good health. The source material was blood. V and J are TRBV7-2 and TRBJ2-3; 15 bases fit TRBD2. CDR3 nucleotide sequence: TGTGCCAGCAGCCGCACCGGGACTAGCGGGAGGAGTGCAGATACGCAGTATTTT. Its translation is CASSRTGTSGRSADTQYF. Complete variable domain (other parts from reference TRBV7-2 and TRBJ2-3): GAGVSQSPSNKVTEKGKDVELRCDPISGHTALYWYRQSLGQGLEFLIYFQGNSAPDKSGLPSDRFSAERTGGSVSTLTIQRTQQEDSAVYLCASSRTGTSGRSADTQYFGPGTRLTVL.